This TCR beta chain is drawn from a study of shared clonotypes between healthy human individuals. Background on the study: CD4 naive and memory got three plates each, CD8 naive two, CD8 memory one.

Regarding the study as a whole: Donor clonotype sharing was expected to depend on sequencing depth. The naive CD4 repertoires of a handful of donors were compared, and approximately 4.7% of clonotypes were shared.

As to this clone: Its antigen is unknown.

Measured with immunoSEQ multiplex PCR; TCRdb has only the in-frame clones, and not every one. This sample has roughly 1,000,000 clones, with approximately 78% found just once. The receptor was derived from a man between 18 and 35 years old in good health. Some clones in this sample may be carry-over from other donors' samples. Source material: memory CD4+ T cells from PBMCs. Specified subset: CD45RA-negative fraction.

The chain's CDR3 is CASSLTSGRGDEQFF. The CDR3 DNA reads as TGCGCCAGCAGCTTGACTAGCGGGAGGGGCGATGAGCAGTTCTTC. J is TRBJ2-1 and V is TRBV5-1, with 13 bases fitting TRBD2. CDR3 length: 15 amino acids. V was clipped by 1 base and J by 8 bases; unmatched bases: 3. Germline V gene sequence: CDR1 SGHRS, CDR2 YFSETQ.